Shown below are 16 T cell receptor beta chains from a single sample sequenced in a study of beta chain features in type 1 diabetes. Investigators reverse transcribed all isolated RNA, so they sequenced expressed TCRB transcripts. Clones were read by immunoSEQ multiplex PCR, and TCRdb kept only the in-frame ones, dropping some. Of hundreds of thousands of clones listed, approximately 28% are singletons. Sequencing was done on a sample of naive CD4+ T cells from blood. Receptor source: a man aged 18 to 30 in good health.

V gene TRBV11-2 combines with J gene TRBJ1-1; no clear D gene. The CDR3 totals 11 residues. Trimming left V 3 bases short and J 3 bases short, with 2 bases between. The V gene's germline CDR1 is SGHAT and CDR2 FQNNGV. Written as DNA, the CDR3 is TGTGCCAGCAGCTTGTACACTGAAGCTTTCTTT. Amino acid sequence: CASSLYTEAFF.

The chain links TRBV23-1 to TRBJ1-1; the D gene is possibly TRBD1 (5 bases). Being an ORF, TRBV23-1 has a function that is uncertain. The V end lost 6 bases, the J end lost 0 bases, and 5 bases lay between the germline ends. This CDR3 has 12 residues. The CDR3 sequence: CASRTVNTEAFF. The DNA of the CDR3 is TGCGCCAGCAGGACAGTGAACACTGAAGCTTTCTTT.

This chain links TRBV28 with TRBJ1-2; D is perhaps TRBD1 (6 bases). The CDR3 spans 12 residues. Trimming removed 3 bases at V and 13 bases at J, with 15 bases between. CDR1 and CDR2 (germline): MDHEN, SYDVKM. The CDR3 DNA reads TGTGCCAGCAGTTTGACAGGAGACCGTGGCACCTTC. This gives the protein CASSLTGDRGTF.

V usage is TRBV7-8 and J usage is TRBJ2-5; D is undetermined. Germline lookup yields CDR1 SGHVS and CDR2 FQNEAQ. Trimming cost V 2 bases and J 4 bases, with 5 bases left between them. This CDR3 has 12 residues. CDR3: CASSLTRETQYF. CDR3 coding DNA: TGTGCCAGCAGCTTAACCCGAGAGACCCAGTACTTC.

The CDR3 DNA reads TGTGCCAGCAGCTTAGGATCGGCCAACTCTGGAAACACCATATATTTT. This encodes CASSLGSANSGNTIYF. This rearrangement joins TRBV7-6 to TRBJ1-3, with D hard to call. CDR1 is SGHVS, CDR2 FNYEAQ, per germline. The CDR3 consists of 16 residues. Trimming took 1 base from V and 0 from J, leaving 10 bases between them.

CDR3 coding DNA: TGTGCCAGCTCACGACGACAGGGAACCTACGAGCAGTACTTC. As protein: CASSRRQGTYEQYF. The J gene is TRBJ2-7, the V gene TRBV18; TRBD1 aligns across 7 bases. Germline assignment: CDR1 KGHSH and CDR2 LQKENI. The CDR3 covers 14 residues. V lost 4 bases, J lost 2 bases, and 5 bases stayed unmatched.

The chain uses TRBV13 and TRBJ2-5; 14 nucleotides line up with TRBD2. This CDR3 has 15 residues. CDR1 is PRHDT and CDR2 is FYEKMQ in the germline V gene (reference sequence). V gave up 3 bases and J gave up 5 bases; unmatched junction bases: 2. CDR3 nucleotides: TGTGCCAGCAGCTTGACTAGCGGGAGGGCGGAGACCCAGTACTTC. Its translation: CASSLTSGRAETQYF.

The rearrangement joins TRBV4-2 to TRBJ2-7; D gene uncertain. V was trimmed by 1 base and J by 0 bases, leaving 10 bases between them. CDR3 length: 15 amino acids. Looked up from germline, CDR1 is LGHNA and CDR2 is YNFKEQ. Here the CDR3 DNA reads TGTGCCAGCAGCCAAGTTGGCGTTTTCTCCTACGAGCAGTACTTC. It codes for CASSQVGVFSYEQYF.

A few counts support this clone. This chain connects TRBV28 to TRBJ1-4; TRBD1 is a possible D gene (5 bases). This CDR3 contains 15 residues. Germline CDR1 MDHEN, CDR2 SYDVKM. Trimming stripped 6 bases from V and 8 bases from J, with 19 bases between. Here the CDR3 DNA reads TGTGCCAGCAGCCTGTCCGGGACCCTTGTGGAAAAACTGTTTTTT. This sequence encodes CASSLSGTLVEKLFF.

The table lists this clone with a few counts. The rearrangement joins TRBV20-1 to TRBJ2-1; no clear D gene. V dropped 0 bases and J dropped 8 bases, with 2 bases sitting between them. Germline CDR1 reads DFQATT; CDR2 reads SNEGSKA (reference sequence). This CDR3 region has 10 residues. This CDR3 is CSARDDEQFF. The CDR3 nucleotides are TGCAGTGCTAGAGACGATGAGCAGTTCTTC.

The V and J genes are TRBV25-1 and TRBJ2-3, with TRBD2 matching 13 bases. Germline CDR1 MGHDK, CDR2 SYGVNS. This CDR3 contains 15 residues. J lost 0 bases, V lost 6 bases, and 0 bases had no gene match. CDR3 bases: TGTGCCAGCAGGGGACTAGCGGGGAGCACAGATACGCAGTATTTT. This sequence encodes CASRGLAGSTDTQYF.

V usage is TRBV4-3 and J usage is TRBJ2-7; D is undetermined. The CDR3 spans 15 residues. The germline gives CDR1 LGHNA, CDR2 YSLEER. V was pared by 3 bases and J by 0 bases, with 12 bases between. The DNA of the CDR3 is TGCGCCAGCAGCCAGATCTCAGGAAACTCCTACGAGCAGTACTTC. Its protein is CASSQISGNSYEQYF.

This clone has only one observation. CDR3 DNA: TGTGCCATCGCTGGGGGGAAATGGAATACGCAGTATTTT. It translates to CAIAGGKWNTQYF. The chain recombines TRBV10-3 with TRBJ2-3; TRBD2 might be the D (6 bases). The germline CDR1 and CDR2 sequences are ENHRY and SYGVKD. V was pared by 8 bases and J by 7 bases, with 16 bases between. The CDR3 contains 13 residues.

This clone was counted only a few times. Within the sample, other DNA sequences also encode this same CDR3. The V call is TRBV29-1, the J call TRBJ2-7; TRBD1 matches at 7 bases. The CDR3 consists of 13 residues. Germline V gene data show CDR1 as SQVTM and CDR2 as ANQGSEA. V was clipped by 6 bases and J by 0 bases; unmatched bases: 5. The CDR3 sequence: CSVIRDSSYEQYF. The CDR3 DNA follows: TGCAGCGTGATTAGGGACAGCTCCTACGAGCAGTACTTC.

This clone was detected only a few times. This chain uses TRBV4-1 with TRBJ2-7, with 10 positions matching TRBD2. In germline, CDR1 is MGHRA, CDR2 YSYEKL. The CDR3 length is 16 residues. With V trimmed by 1 base and J by 12 bases, 15 bases remained unmatched. For the CDR3, the DNA is TGCGCCAGCAGCCAAGTGCCGGGACTAGCGATGACTGGATCGTACTTC. Translating gives CASSQVPGLAMTGSYF.

Only a few counts were recorded for this clone. CDR3 bases: TGTGCCAGCAGCGCGGGACTAGCGGGAGGGTTCTATGAGCAGTTCTTC. Encoded protein: CASSAGLAGGFYEQFF. The V gene is TRBV9, the J gene TRBJ2-1; TRBD2 matches at 16 bases. The CDR3 covers 16 residues. Losses at the gene ends were 3 bases for V and 8 bases for J; bases not matched to a gene: 5. Germline V gives CDR1 SGDLS, CDR2 YYNGEE.